Listed below are T cell receptor beta chains from one sample, sequenced in a study of cytomegalovirus exposure and HLA in healthy donors. Method: immunoSEQ multiplex PCR; TCRdb's copy keeps in-frame clones and lacks some. The table shows about 130,000 clones, with around 70% occurring only once. Sequencing used PBMCs. Every receptor here comes from a woman aged 55-70 years in good health and CMV-seropositive. CDR3s include the opening cysteine and the closing phenylalanine or tryptophan. A D gene is named only where the DNA matches it firmly. Some rows mark clone size as missing; the rest say once, few, many or name a class of expanded clone.

CDR3: CSATGTFGYTF
DNA: TGCAGTGCCACCGGGACATTTGGCTACACCTTC
J: TRBJ1-2
size: NA
D: NA
V: TRBV20-1

CDR3: CASSYGTGLNYEQYF
DNA: TGTGCCAGCAGTTACGGGACAGGGCTCAACTACGAGCAGTACTTC
J: TRBJ2-7
size: NA
D: TRBD1
V: TRBV6-5

CDR3: CASSYNSRGTEAFF
DNA: TGTGCCAGCAGCTACAATTCCAGGGGGACTGAAGCTTTCTTT
J: TRBJ1-1
size: NA
D: TRBD1
V: TRBV9

CDR3: CASSIGGVETQYF
DNA: TGTGCCAGTAGTATCGGGGGGGTTGAGACCCAGTACTTC
J: TRBJ2-5
size: few
D: TRBD2
V: TRBV19

CDR3: CASSPGASGPETQYF
DNA: TGTGCCAGCAGCCCGGGGGCTAGCGGTCCAGAGACCCAGTACTTC
J: TRBJ2-5
size: NA
D: NA
V: TRBV11-2

CDR3: CASRAEDTQYF
DNA: TGTGCCAGCAGGGCGGAAGATACGCAGTATTTT
J: TRBJ2-3
size: NA
D: NA
V: TRBV11-2

CDR3: CASSVGQTSNQPQHF
DNA: TGCGCCAGCAGTGTGGGACAGACTAGCAATCAGCCCCAGCATTTT
J: TRBJ1-5
size: NA
D: TRBD1
V: TRBV10-2

CDR3: CASSLVNDRGRETQYF
DNA: TGTGCCAGCAGCTTAGTGAATGACAGGGGGCGGGAGACCCAGTACTTC
J: TRBJ2-5
size: NA
D: TRBD1
V: TRBV7-6

CDR3: CASSFGAGSGNTIYF
DNA: TGTGCCAGCAGCTTTGGAGCCGGCTCTGGAAACACCATATATTTT
J: TRBJ1-3
size: NA
D: NA
V: TRBV5-4

CDR3: CASSFGAGGPEGETQYF
DNA: TGTGCCAGCAGCTTTGGAGCGGGGGGGCCTGAGGGGGAGACCCAGTACTTC
J: TRBJ2-5
size: once
D: TRBD2
V: TRBV7-2

CDR3: CASSPGQAATNEKLFF
DNA: TGTGCCAGCAGCCCAGGACAGGCTGCAACTAATGAAAAACTGTTTTTT
J: TRBJ1-4
size: NA
D: TRBD1
V: TRBV11-2

CDR3: CASSLATDEQYF
DNA: TGTGCCAGCAGCTTAGCAACAGACGAGCAGTACTTC
J: TRBJ2-7
size: NA
D: NA
V: TRBV7-8

CDR3: CASSLSGGEEQYF
DNA: TGTGCCAGCAGCCTAAGCGGGGGAGAGGAGCAGTACTTC
J: TRBJ2-7
size: NA
D: TRBD2
V: TRBV7-3

CDR3: CASRPPGQGAIGNSPLHF
DNA: TGCGCCAGCCGCCCCCCGGGACAGGGCGCCATAGGGAATTCACCCCTCCACTTT
J: TRBJ1-6
size: NA
D: TRBD1
V: TRBV23-1

CDR3: CASSAGSLEFNYGYTF
DNA: TGTGCCAGCAGCGCAGGGTCCCTAGAATTCAACTATGGCTACACCTTC
J: TRBJ1-2
size: NA
D: NA
V: TRBV9

CDR3: CAISHRDGNTIYF
DNA: TGTGCCATCAGCCACAGGGATGGAAACACCATATATTTT
J: TRBJ1-3
size: NA
D: NA
V: TRBV10-3

CDR3: CASSESLGGQEFYEQYF
DNA: TGCGCCAGCAGTGAGTCCTTGGGGGGACAGGAATTCTACGAGCAGTACTTC
J: TRBJ2-7
size: NA
D: TRBD1
V: TRBV10-2

CDR3: CASSSQGQYEQYF
DNA: TGTGCCAGCAGCTCACAGGGTCAGTACGAGCAGTACTTC
J: TRBJ2-7
size: NA
D: NA
V: TRBV5-5

CDR3: CASSIAGGKSYNEQFF
DNA: TGTGCCAGTAGTATAGCTGGGGGGAAAAGCTACAATGAGCAGTTCTTC
J: TRBJ2-1
size: NA
D: NA
V: TRBV19

CDR3: CASSGPGHPYEQYF
DNA: TGTGCCAGCAGCGGACCGGGACACCCCTACGAGCAGTACTTC
J: TRBJ2-7
size: NA
D: NA
V: TRBV9

CDR3: CASRNPGGNLYYEQYF
DNA: TGCGCCAGCAGAAATCCGGGAGGTAATCTTTACTACGAGCAGTACTTC
J: TRBJ2-7
size: NA
D: TRBD2
V: TRBV5-1

CDR3: CASSVLQGSGPTEAFF
DNA: TGTGCCAGCAGCGTATTACAGGGTTCGGGCCCCACTGAAGCTTTCTTT
J: TRBJ1-1
size: NA
D: NA
V: TRBV5-4

CDR3: CASITTGGSTEAFF
DNA: TGTGCCAGCATTACAACAGGGGGAAGCACTGAAGCTTTCTTT
J: TRBJ1-1
size: NA
D: TRBD1
V: TRBV25-1

CDR3: CASSQGDSFVTDTQYF
DNA: TGTGCCAGCAGCCAAGGGGACAGTTTTGTCACAGATACGCAGTATTTT
J: TRBJ2-3
size: NA
D: TRBD1
V: TRBV7-9

CDR3: CASSPAPGQGVAGANVLTF
DNA: TGTGCCAGCAGCCCAGCTCCGGGACAGGGGGTGGCTGGGGCCAACGTCCTGACTTTC
J: TRBJ2-6
size: NA
D: TRBD1
V: TRBV5-4

CDR3: CASSPSGGDGNTIYF
DNA: TGTGCCAGCTCACCGTCGGGGGGCGATGGAAACACCATATATTTT
J: TRBJ1-3
size: NA
D: NA
V: TRBV18

CDR3: CASSLTPTYEQYF
DNA: TGCGCCAGCAGCTTGACCCCCACCTACGAGCAGTACTTC
J: TRBJ2-7
size: NA
D: NA
V: TRBV5-1

CDR3: CASSGQGSNYGYTF
DNA: TGTGCCAGCAGCGGGCAGGGGTCTAACTATGGCTACACCTTC
J: TRBJ1-2
size: NA
D: NA
V: TRBV7-2

CDR3: CAISESRPGSNQPQHF
DNA: TGTGCCATCAGTGAGTCGCGACCGGGGAGCAATCAGCCCCAGCATTTT
J: TRBJ1-5
size: NA
D: NA
V: TRBV10-3